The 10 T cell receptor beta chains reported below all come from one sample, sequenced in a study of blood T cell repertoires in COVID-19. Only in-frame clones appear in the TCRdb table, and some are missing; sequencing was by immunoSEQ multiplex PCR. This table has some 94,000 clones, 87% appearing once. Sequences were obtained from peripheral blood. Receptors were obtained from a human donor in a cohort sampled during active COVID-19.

The CDR3 DNA is TGTGCCAGCAGTCTCCAGGGCAGAACTGAAGCTTTCTTT. Its protein is CASSLQGRTEAFF. V gene TRBV12-3 or TRBV12-4 combines with J gene TRBJ1-1, with D maybe TRBD1 (5 bases). V gave up 5 bases and J gave up 5 bases, with 12 bases separating them. The CDR3 runs 13 residues.

CDR3 bases: TGCAGCGTTGGCCGACAGGCGGAGGGCTACACCTTC. Translated: CSVGRQAEGYTF. This chain uses TRBV29-1 with TRBJ1-2, with D possibly matching TRBD1 (6 bases). The V gene lost 4 bases and the J gene lost 8 bases, with 14 bases spanning the gap. Germline CDR1 is SQVTM and CDR2 is ANQGSEA. The CDR3 runs to 12 residues.

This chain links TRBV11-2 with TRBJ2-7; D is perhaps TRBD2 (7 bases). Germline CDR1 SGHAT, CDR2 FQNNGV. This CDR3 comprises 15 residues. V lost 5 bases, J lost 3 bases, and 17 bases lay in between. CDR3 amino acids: CASSPYSAGHYEQYF. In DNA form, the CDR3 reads TGTGCCAGCAGCCCTTACTCAGCGGGACACTACGAGCAGTACTTC.

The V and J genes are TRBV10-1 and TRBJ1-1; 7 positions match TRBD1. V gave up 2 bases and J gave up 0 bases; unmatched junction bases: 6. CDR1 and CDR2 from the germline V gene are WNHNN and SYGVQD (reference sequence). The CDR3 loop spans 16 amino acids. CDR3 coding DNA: TGCGCCAGCAGTGAGGCGAGGGGGCCCTTGAACACTGAAGCTTTCTTT. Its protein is CASSEARGPLNTEAFF.

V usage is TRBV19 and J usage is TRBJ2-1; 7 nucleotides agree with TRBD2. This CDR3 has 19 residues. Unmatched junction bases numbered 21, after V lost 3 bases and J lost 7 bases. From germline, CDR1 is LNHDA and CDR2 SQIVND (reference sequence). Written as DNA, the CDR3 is TGTGCCAGTAGTATGTCAGCCCCGGGATTGGCGGGAGAAGAAAATGAGCAGTTCTTC. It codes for CASSMSAPGLAGEENEQFF.

For the CDR3, the DNA is TGTGCCAGCAGTCCGCGGGGTGGCAGCTCCTACAATGAGCAGTTCTTC. Translation: CASSPRGGSSYNEQFF. The chain is built from TRBV28 and TRBJ2-1, with D possibly TRBD2 on 6 matching bases. V lost 5 bases and J 0 bases, leaving 14 bases between the germline ends. The CDR3 consists of 16 residues. Germline V gene data show CDR1 as MDHEN and CDR2 as SYDVKM.

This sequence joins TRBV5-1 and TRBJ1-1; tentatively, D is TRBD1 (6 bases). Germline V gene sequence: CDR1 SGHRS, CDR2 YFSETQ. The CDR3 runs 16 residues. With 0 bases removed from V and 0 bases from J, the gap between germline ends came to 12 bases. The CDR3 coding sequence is TGCGCCAGCAGCTTGGCCTCGACAGGTATGAACACTGAAGCTTTCTTT. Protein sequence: CASSLASTGMNTEAFF.

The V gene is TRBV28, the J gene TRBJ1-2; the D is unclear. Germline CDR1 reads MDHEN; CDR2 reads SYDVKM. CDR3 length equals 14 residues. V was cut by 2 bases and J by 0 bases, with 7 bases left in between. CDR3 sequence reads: CASSLTRANYGYTF. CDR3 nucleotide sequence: TGTGCCAGCAGTTTAACTCGAGCTAACTATGGCTACACCTTC.

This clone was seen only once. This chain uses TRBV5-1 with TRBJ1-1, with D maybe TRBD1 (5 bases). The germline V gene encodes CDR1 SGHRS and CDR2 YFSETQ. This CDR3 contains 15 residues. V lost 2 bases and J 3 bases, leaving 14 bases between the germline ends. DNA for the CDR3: TGCGCCAGCAGCTTTGAGACAGCTACCTACACTGAAGCTTTCTTT. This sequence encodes CASSFETATYTEAFF.

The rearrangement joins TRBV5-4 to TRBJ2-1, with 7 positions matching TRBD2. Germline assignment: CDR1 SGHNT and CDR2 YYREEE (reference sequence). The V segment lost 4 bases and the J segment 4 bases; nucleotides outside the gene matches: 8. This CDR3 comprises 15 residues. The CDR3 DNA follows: TGTGCCAGCAGCCCTCCCGGGACTACGTACAATGAGCAGTTCTTC. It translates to CASSPPGTTYNEQFF.